This entry concerns a single T cell receptor (beta chain). Its antigen is currently unknown. This sample is part of a study of shared clonotypes between healthy human individuals. The CDR3 has 20 residues. The germline V gene has CDR1 MGHRA and CDR2 YSYEKL. V was clipped by 1 base and J by 1 base, with 22 bases between them. Study results and limitations: Few donors restricted represented genetic and exposure-history diversity.

Measured with immunoSEQ multiplex PCR; TCRdb has only the in-frame clones, and not every one. Of about 640,000 clones in the sample, approximately 79% were seen once. The chain is built from TRBV4-1 and TRBJ2-2; D may be TRBD2 (6 bases). The sample comprised memory CD4+ T cells sorted from blood. Indicated subset: CD45RA-negative fraction. This receptor was obtained from a woman under 40 in good health. The CDR3: CASSQGGQMRGLRNTGELFF. The CDR3 coding sequence is TGCGCCAGCAGCCAAGGGGGTCAGATGCGGGGACTGCGGAACACCGGGGAGCTGTTTTTT.